The clone carrying this TCR beta chain was detected only a few times. This specimen belongs to a study of T cells after yellow fever vaccination. On the study more broadly: It was SMART-Seq v4 Ultra Low Input that prepared the fractions with low cell numbers.

In germline, CDR1 is SGHVS, CDR2 FNYEAQ. J was trimmed by 7 bases and V by 5 bases; bases with no gene match: 6. The CDR3 is 13 amino acids. TCRdb re-called the 5' RACE reads through MiXCR, storing one row per CDR3 protein. This table has roughly 85,000 distinct CDR3 sequences, roughly 13% appearing once. Study findings and constraints: Among primary-vaccination clones, most reappeared after the booster, at almost 98% for CD4 and around 91% for CD8. Peak timing came faster in the weaker secondary response, day 5 versus 15.

This rearrangement joins TRBV7-6 to TRBJ1-1; TRBD1 agrees at 8 bases. The sequencing used CD8+ T cells not binding an NS4B(214-222) dextramer, sorted from PBMCs, collected about 21 days after the first yellow fever vaccination. The clonotype originates from a young man who received the YFV17D yellow fever vaccine. In DNA, the CDR3 is TGTGCCAGCAGCCCCCAGGGGGCGGGTGAAGCTTTCTTT. This gives the protein CASSPQGAGEAFF.